This TCR beta chain was found in a study of blood T cells in healthy people across ages. This clonotype was counted between two and nine times. Antigen: not known. A second PCR of roughly 7 to 11 cycles used a sample-barcoded 5' primer and a J-beta primer mix. From each sample, at least 2.5 million paired-end reads containing CDR3 were obtained. Each CDR3 protein is one row after TCRdb ran MiXCR on the 5' RACE reads. This sample has about 1.1 million distinct CDR3 sequences; around two fifths occur once, and the top ten carry over 10%. From germline, CDR1 is SGHTA and CDR2 FQGNSA. The CDR3 has 15 amino acids. Trimming pared 5 bases from V and 5 bases from J, leaving 16 bases between. Donor samples were obtained from healthy Caucasian individuals from Russia, aged 6 to 90. Study-level results: Versus aged donors, long-lived donors had higher diversity and more naive CD4+ cells.

The sequencing sample was made of blood. V gene TRBV7-2 combines with J gene TRBJ2-1; D may be TRBD1 or TRBD2 (5 bases each). The receptor comes from a man aged 18 to 29 in good health. This chain's CDR3 is CASSAPGPIHNEQFF. CDR3 coding DNA: TGTGCCAGCAGCGCGCCGGGACCTATACACAATGAGCAGTTCTTC.